One sample yielded the 19 T cell receptor beta chains listed below, sequenced in a study of blood T cell repertoires in COVID-19. TCRdb's copy holds only in-frame clones and misses some; the assay was immunoSEQ multiplex PCR. The profile shows about 350,000 clones, around 87% of them singletons. Source material: peripheral blood. The receptors derive from a woman between 50 and 59 years old with COVID-19, enrolled during active disease.

V usage is TRBV30 and J usage is TRBJ1-2; D not certain. The germline V and J ends were trimmed by 1 base and 9 bases, with 9 bases remaining between them. The CDR3 is 11 amino acids. Germline V gene sequence: CDR1 GTSNPN, CDR2 SVGIG (reference sequence). CDR3 in DNA: TGTGCCTGGAGTGCCTTGCGTAGCTACACCTTC. It encodes CAWSALRSYTF.

The chain joins TRBV10-3 to TRBJ2-7, with 8 positions matching TRBD2. Trimming at V came to 4 bases and at J to 5 bases, leaving 10 bases not matched to a gene. The CDR3 is made up of 15 amino acids. The germline V gene encodes CDR1 ENHRY and CDR2 SYGVKD. Written as DNA, the CDR3 is TGTGCCATCAGTGGGGAGGGACTAGGTTCGAACGAGCAGTACTTC. This gives the protein CAISGEGLGSNEQYF.

V is TRBV7-9 and J is TRBJ1-1; a weak D match, TRBD1 (6 bases). Trimming took 2 bases from V and 3 from J, leaving 19 bases between them. CDR3 length: 17 residues. In germline, CDR1 is SEHNR, CDR2 FQNEAQ (reference sequence). CDR3 coding DNA: TGTGCCAGCAGCTTATTTCCAGGGAGGGACATGGACACTGAAGCTTTCTTT. Translating gives CASSLFPGRDMDTEAFF.

This clone was recorded only once. V usage is TRBV11-3 and J usage is TRBJ2-1, with D perhaps TRBD2 (6 bases). This CDR3 is built from 12 residues. Trimming cost V 1 base and J 15 bases, with 13 bases left between them. Germline CDR1 SGHNT, CDR2 YENEEA. The CDR3 spells CASSLVSGQRFF. In nucleotides, the CDR3 is TGTGCCAGCAGCTTAGTTAGCGGCCAACGGTTCTTC.

V is TRBV11-2 and J is TRBJ2-1; D uncertain. Trimming removed 7 bases at V and 1 base at J, with 11 bases between. Germline-derived CDR1 and CDR2 are SGHAT and FQNNGV. There are 14 residues in the CDR3. The CDR3 loop reads CASTPRKSYNEQFF. The CDR3 DNA reads as TGTGCCAGCACCCCGAGAAAGTCCTACAATGAGCAGTTCTTC.

The chain has TRBV6-6 and TRBJ2-7; no clear D. Trimming stripped 5 bases from V and 2 bases from J, with 4 bases between. CDR3 length equals 11 residues. Germline-derived CDR1 and CDR2 are MNHNY and SVGAGI (reference sequence). The CDR3: CASSHTYEQYF. In DNA form, the CDR3 reads TGTGCCAGCAGTCATACCTACGAGCAGTACTTC.

In its sample, this clone was seen once. The chain joins TRBV10-2 to TRBJ2-7; D is uncertain. The CDR3 has 16 residues. Germline assignment: CDR1 WSHSY and CDR2 SAAADI. Trimming cost V 4 bases and J 0 bases, with 16 bases left between them. The CDR3 sequence is CASSGLRGENSYEQYF. CDR3 in DNA: TGCGCCAGCAGTGGGCTCCGAGGAGAAAACTCCTACGAGCAGTACTTC.

The chain has TRBV6-5 and TRBJ2-2, with 9 bases aligning to TRBD2. This CDR3 region has 15 residues. The V segment lost 5 bases and the J segment 4 bases; nucleotides outside the gene matches: 5. Germline V lookup: CDR1 MNHEY, CDR2 SVGAGI. The CDR3 DNA reads TGTGCCAGCAGTAGCGGGAGGATCCCCACCGGGGAGCTGTTTTTT. Encoded protein: CASSSGRIPTGELFF.

The V gene is TRBV18, the J gene TRBJ1-1; D is uncertain. Deletions cut 3 bases from V and 3 bases from J, with 14 bases between. The CDR3 extends over 15 amino acids. Germline values: CDR1 KGHSH, CDR2 LQKENI. The CDR3 loop is CASSPIFGRDTEAFF. The CDR3 DNA reads as TGTGCCAGCTCACCTATTTTCGGGAGAGACACTGAAGCTTTCTTT.

The chain carries TRBV7-3 and TRBJ2-1; 10 positions agree with TRBD1. The junction had 6 bases not matched to a gene; V was cut back by 4 bases and J by 0 bases. The germline CDR1 and CDR2 sequences are SGHTA and FQGTGA. CDR3 length equals 17 residues. The CDR3 region is CASSSGQGMSSYNEQFF. CDR3 coding DNA: TGTGCCAGCAGCTCGGGACAGGGGATGAGCTCCTACAATGAGCAGTTCTTC.

This rearrangement joins TRBV5-6 to TRBJ1-1; D gene uncertain. The CDR3 has 11 amino acids. The germline V gene encodes CDR1 SGHDT and CDR2 YYEEEE. V was shortened by 4 bases and J by 9 bases, with 10 bases between the two germline ends. CDR3 in amino acids: CASSGRYQAFF. CDR3 DNA sequence: TGTGCCAGCAGCGGGCGTTACCAAGCTTTCTTT.

The rearrangement uses TRBV12-3 or TRBV12-4 and TRBJ1-2; D perhaps matches TRBD1 (6 bases). There are 13 residues in the CDR3. Trimming stripped 6 bases from V and 8 bases from J, with 16 bases between. CDR3 in DNA: TGTGCCAGCAGCCGACCCAGTGGGGGCGGCTACACCTTC. It is translated as CASSRPSGGGYTF.

This clone is a singleton in its sample. The chain has TRBV19 and TRBJ2-1, with 10 nucleotides matching TRBD2. This CDR3 has 16 amino acids. V gave up 6 bases and J gave up 9 bases; unmatched junction bases: 14. The germline CDR1 and CDR2 sequences are LNHDA and SQIVND (reference sequence). CDR3 DNA sequence: TGTGCCAGTAGACCATCGGGTCTAGCGGGAGCCAGTGAGCAGTTCTTC. This encodes CASRPSGLAGASEQFF.

This sequence joins TRBV14 and TRBJ2-1, with D perhaps matching TRBD2 (5 bases). The CDR3 is 16 residues long. Trimming took off 4 bases at V and 6 bases at J, with 19 bases between the two ends. Germline V CDR1 and CDR2: SGHDN, FVKESK. CDR3 sequence (DNA): TGTGCCAGCAGCCCCTATTTAGCGCCGAGGATCAATGAGCAGTTCTTC. Its translation is CASSPYLAPRINEQFF.

The chain links TRBV7-9 to TRBJ2-5, with 9 positions matching TRBD1. There are 15 residues in the CDR3. Germline CDR1 reads SEHNR; CDR2 reads FQNEAQ (reference sequence). Germline trimming cut 1 base from V and 0 bases from J; bases unmatched to any gene: 0. The CDR3: CASSLGQGDQETQYF. In DNA, the CDR3 is TGTGCCAGCAGCTTAGGACAGGGGGACCAAGAGACCCAGTACTTC.

This chain uses TRBV4-1 with TRBJ2-1, with 9 nucleotides matching TRBD2. Germline assignment: CDR1 MGHRA and CDR2 YSYEKL. The CDR3 contains 16 residues. V was clipped by 3 bases and J by 0 bases; unmatched bases: 3. CDR3 residues: CASSQYSGSSYNEQFF. The CDR3 DNA is TGCGCCAGCAGCCAGTATAGCGGGAGCTCCTACAATGAGCAGTTCTTC.

The chain combines TRBV19 with TRBJ1-2; no clear D gene. CDR3 length: 13 amino acids. The V end lost 2 bases, the J end lost 2 bases, and 6 bases lay between the germline ends. Germline values: CDR1 LNHDA, CDR2 SQIVND (reference sequence). The CDR3 is CASSIQENYGYTF. The CDR3 bases are TGTGCCAGTAGTATACAGGAAAACTATGGCTACACCTTC.

This chain connects TRBV9 to TRBJ1-1; tentative D call: TRBD1 (5 bases). The CDR3 runs to 15 residues. V lost 4 bases, J lost 0 bases, and 13 bases lay in between. In germline, CDR1 is SGDLS, CDR2 YYNGEE. The CDR3 DNA reads TGTGCCAGCAGCCGACCAGGGTCGATGAACACTGAAGCTTTCTTT. This gives the protein CASSRPGSMNTEAFF.

This clone has only one observation. This sequence joins TRBV4-1 and TRBJ2-3, with TRBD1 matching over 9 bases. This CDR3 region has 15 residues. Per germline, CDR1 MGHRA and CDR2 YSYEKL. V trimming: 4 bases; J trimming: 5 bases; junction bases outside the gene matches: 7. The CDR3 sequence: CASSRPGQGEDTQYF. CDR3 in DNA: TGCGCCAGCAGCCGCCCGGGACAGGGAGAAGATACGCAGTATTTT.